A selection of T cell receptor beta chains follows, all from one sample in a study of CD8 T cells in ankylosing spondylitis. TCRdb independently ran MiXCR on the 5' RACE reads; one entry per CDR3 protein. This sample yields 750,000 to 850,000 distinct CDR3 sequences, of which about 12% are seen a single time; 0.51% belongs to the top ten. The sample taken for sequencing was blood, either unsorted or a sorted T cell fraction (not recorded which). The receptors derive from a male donor with ankylosing spondylitis. Both conserved end residues are part of each CDR3. D genes are given only for firm matches. The size field is filled for only some rows; it gives once, few, many or a size class.

D	V	size	J	DNA	CDR3
NA	TRBV29-1	NA	TRBJ2-7	TGCAGCGCTTACTCGGGGTATCGCTACGAGCAGTACTTC	CSAYSGYRYEQYF
TRBD2	TRBV20-1	few	TRBJ2-2	TGCAGTGCTAGAGATAGGCTAGCGGGAGACGGGGAGCTGTTTTTT	CSARDRLAGDGELFF
NA	TRBV28	NA	TRBJ1-4	TGTGCCGGATCAACGGGTGGTGAAAAACTGTTTTTT	CAGSTGGEKLFF
NA	TRBV15	few	TRBJ2-1	TGTGCCACCTGGACCCAGAACTCACCTGAGCAGTTCTTC	CATWTQNSPEQFF
NA	TRBV12-3/TRBV12-4	many	TRBJ2-3	TGTGCCACAACCGGTGGAGGAACGCAGTATTTT	CATTGGGTQYF
TRBD2	TRBV29-1	many	TRBJ2-4	TGCAGCGTTGCGTCAACTAGCGGGAGGGCTCTGTCACAGTACTTC	CSVASTSGRALSQYF
NA	TRBV7-2	few	TRBJ2-2	TGTGCCAGCAGGCCCGGGTCTACGAACACCGGGGAGCTGTTTTTT	CASRPGSTNTGELFF
TRBD1	TRBV6-1	few	TRBJ2-4	TGTGCCAGCAGTGACGGACAGGCCGGAAACATTCAGTACTTC	CASSDGQAGNIQYF
NA	TRBV4-3	NA	TRBJ1-1	TGCGCCAGCAGCCAAGGATGGGGGGCAGCTTTCTTT	CASSQGWGAAFF
NA	TRBV15	NA	TRBJ1-3	TGTGCCACCAGCAGAGATACCTCTGGAAACACCATATATTTT	CATSRDTSGNTIYF
NA	TRBV28	few	TRBJ1-3	TGTGCCAGCAGCCCAGGTGGAAGGGGAAACACCATATATTTT	CASSPGGRGNTIYF
TRBD1	TRBV20-1	NA	TRBJ2-2	TGCAGTGCTAGGGACAGGGGATCGAACACCGGGGAGCTGTTTTTT	CSARDRGSNTGELFF
NA	TRBV4-2	few	TRBJ2-5	TGTGCCAGCAGCCAAGTCTCCCAGGGGCAAGAGACCCAGTACTTC	CASSQVSQGQETQYF
TRBD1	TRBV5-4	NA	TRBJ2-5	TGTGCCAGCAGCGCGACAGGGGGCCTGGAGACCCAGTACTTC	CASSATGGLETQYF
TRBD2	TRBV20-1	many	TRBJ2-4	TGCAGTGCTAGACGGTCAGCGGGAGGCCTCCTAAACATTCAGTACTTC	CSARRSAGGLLNIQYF
NA	TRBV4-2	NA	TRBJ1-2	TGTGCCAGCAGCCAAGATTACCCACCCCGTGGGGAGCGTGGCTACACCTTC	CASSQDYPPRGERGYTF
NA	TRBV12-3/TRBV12-4	few	TRBJ2-4	TGTGCCAGCAGCAAACAACTAGCCAAAAACATTCAGTACTTC	CASSKQLAKNIQYF
NA	TRBV27	many	TRBJ1-6	TGTGCCAGCAGTTTATTGGGGAGTGGGGATTCACCCCTCCACTTT	CASSLLGSGDSPLHF
TRBD1	TRBV6-1	NA	TRBJ1-6	TGTGCCAGCAGCCGGGACAGGGGGTTCTCACCCCTCCACTTT	CASSRDRGFSPLHF
TRBD2	TRBV4-3	NA	TRBJ2-1	TGCGCCAGCAGCCAAGGGAGACTAGCGGGCTCCGTGGAGGAGCAGTTCTTC	CASSQGRLAGSVEEQFF
NA	TRBV12-3/TRBV12-4	few	TRBJ2-5	TGTGCCAGCAGTTTGAGTGGACTTGGAGTTACGGAGACCCAGTACTTC	CASSLSGLGVTETQYF
NA	TRBV12-3/TRBV12-4	NA	TRBJ2-5	TGTGCCAGCAGTTTAGCCGACCCTCCGAGGGAGACCCAGTACTTC	CASSLADPPRETQYF
NA	TRBV20-1	few	TRBJ2-6	TGCAGTGCTAGCCTGATCTCTGGGGCCAACGTCCTGACTTTC	CSASLISGANVLTF
NA	TRBV4-1	NA	TRBJ2-5	TGCGCCAGCAGCCCGCAAGGGGACCCAAGGGAGACCCAGTACTTC	CASSPQGDPRETQYF
TRBD1	TRBV6-5	few	TRBJ1-5	TGTGCCAGCAGCTACGACAGGGGGAGGCAGCCCCAGCATTTT	CASSYDRGRQPQHF
TRBD1	TRBV20-1	NA	TRBJ1-5	TGCAGTGCTAGGCCCTGGGACAGAGGCAATCAGCCCCAGCATTTT	CSARPWDRGNQPQHF
NA	TRBV7-2	NA	TRBJ2-1	TGTGCCAGCAGCCCCCCGGACGGGAGCTTTATCAATGAGCAGTTCTTC	CASSPPDGSFINEQFF
NA	TRBV20-1	NA	TRBJ1-1	TGCAGTGCTAGGCAGCCGGCGTTGAACACTGAAGCTTTCTTT	CSARQPALNTEAFF
NA	TRBV7-2	many	TRBJ2-1	TGTGCCAGCAGCTTAGTATCCGGGGACCTCGCTTACAATGAGCAGTTCTTC	CASSLVSGDLAYNEQFF
TRBD1	TRBV20-1	many	TRBJ2-7	TGCAGTACTCGGGACAGGATCTCCTACGAGCAGTACTTC	CSTRDRISYEQYF
TRBD1	TRBV5-1	many	TRBJ2-7	TGCGCCAGCAGCTCAAGACAGGGCGGCTACGAGCAGTACTTC	CASSSRQGGYEQYF
NA	TRBV5-1	NA	TRBJ2-2	TGCGCCAGCAGCTCCCCCCGGGGGTCGAACACCGGGGAGCTGTTTTTT	CASSSPRGSNTGELFF
NA	TRBV18	many	TRBJ2-3	TGTGCCAGCTCACCTGGCTCGGGCGCAGATACGCAGTATTTT	CASSPGSGADTQYF
TRBD1	TRBV25-1	many	TRBJ2-7	TGTGCCCATACGGGACAGGGAAACTACGAGCAGTACTTC	CAHTGQGNYEQYF
NA	TRBV6-1	NA	TRBJ1-1	TGTGCCGGACGACGATCAGTCGTGAACACTGAAGCTTTCTTT	CAGRRSVVNTEAFF
NA	TRBV5-5	few	TRBJ1-1	TGTGCCAGCAGCAAGCAGGACAGAGCTATGAACACTGAAGCTTTCTTT	CASSKQDRAMNTEAFF
NA	TRBV9	NA	TRBJ1-1	TGTGCCAGCAGCCTCCATATGGGCACTGAAGCTTTCTTT	CASSLHMGTEAFF
NA	TRBV20-1	many	TRBJ2-3	TGCAGTGCTAGAGATGCCAGGGATTATTCTAGCACAGATACGCAGTATTTT	CSARDARDYSSTDTQYF
NA	TRBV20-1	few	TRBJ2-4	TGCAGTGCTAGAGTGGGTGGGGGGCTTGGCATTCAGTACTTC	CSARVGGGLGIQYF
NA	TRBV5-1	few	TRBJ1-3	TGCGCCAGCAGCTTGGAGGGGTTGGCTGGAAACACCATATATTTT	CASSLEGLAGNTIYF
TRBD1	TRBV5-1	few	TRBJ2-5	TGCGCCAGCAGGTTTACCGGGACAGAAGAGACCCAGTACTTC	CASRFTGTEETQYF
NA	TRBV11-3	NA	TRBJ2-6	TGTGCCAGCAGCTTAGGCGGGGCCAACGTCCTGAATTTC	CASSLGGANVLNF
TRBD1	TRBV15	few	TRBJ2-5	TGTGCCACCAGCAGAGGTTCCAGGGGGCGCCAAGAGACCCAGTACTTC	CATSRGSRGRQETQYF
NA	TRBV10-3	NA	TRBJ2-3	TGTGCCATCAGTGAAGGTCGGGACTCCACAGATACGCAGTATTTT	CAISEGRDSTDTQYF
NA	TRBV20-1	many	TRBJ1-1	TGCAGTGCTTGGACAGTTGTTAACACTGAAGCTTTCTTT	CSAWTVVNTEAFF